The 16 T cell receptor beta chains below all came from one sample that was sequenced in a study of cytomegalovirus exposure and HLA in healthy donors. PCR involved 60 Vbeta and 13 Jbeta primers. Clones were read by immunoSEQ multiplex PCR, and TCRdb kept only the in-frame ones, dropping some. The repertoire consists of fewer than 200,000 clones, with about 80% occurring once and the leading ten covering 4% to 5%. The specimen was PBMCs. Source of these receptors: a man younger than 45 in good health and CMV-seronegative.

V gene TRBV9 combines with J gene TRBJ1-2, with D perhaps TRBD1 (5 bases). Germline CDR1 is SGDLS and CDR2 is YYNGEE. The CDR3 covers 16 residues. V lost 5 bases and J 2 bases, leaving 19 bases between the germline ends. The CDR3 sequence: CASRGGEGRVNYGYTF. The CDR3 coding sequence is TGTGCCAGCAGGGGGGGGGAGGGCAGGGTGAACTATGGCTACACCTTC.

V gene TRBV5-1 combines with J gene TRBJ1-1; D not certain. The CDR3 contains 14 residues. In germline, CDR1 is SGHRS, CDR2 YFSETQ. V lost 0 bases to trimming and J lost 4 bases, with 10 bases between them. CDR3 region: CASSLEGGITEAFF. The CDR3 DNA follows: TGCGCCAGCAGCTTGGAGGGAGGGATCACTGAAGCTTTCTTT.

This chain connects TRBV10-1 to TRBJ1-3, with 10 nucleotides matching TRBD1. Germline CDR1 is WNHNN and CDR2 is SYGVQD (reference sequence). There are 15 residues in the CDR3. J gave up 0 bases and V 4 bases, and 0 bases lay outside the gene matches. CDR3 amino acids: CASSGTGGSGNTIYF. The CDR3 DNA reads TGCGCCAGCAGTGGGACAGGGGGCTCTGGAAACACCATATATTTT.

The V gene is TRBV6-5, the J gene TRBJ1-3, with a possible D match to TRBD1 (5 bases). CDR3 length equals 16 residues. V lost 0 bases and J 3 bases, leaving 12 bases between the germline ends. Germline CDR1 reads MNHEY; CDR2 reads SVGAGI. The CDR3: CASSYSMGGGGNTIYF. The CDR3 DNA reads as TGTGCCAGCAGTTACTCTATGGGGGGAGGTGGAAACACCATATATTTT.

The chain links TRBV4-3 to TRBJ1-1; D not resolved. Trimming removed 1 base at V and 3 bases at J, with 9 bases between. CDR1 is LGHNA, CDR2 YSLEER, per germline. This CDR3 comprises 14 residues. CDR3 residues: CASSQGRVDTEAFF. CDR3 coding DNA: TGCGCCAGCAGCCAAGGGAGAGTGGACACTGAAGCTTTCTTT.

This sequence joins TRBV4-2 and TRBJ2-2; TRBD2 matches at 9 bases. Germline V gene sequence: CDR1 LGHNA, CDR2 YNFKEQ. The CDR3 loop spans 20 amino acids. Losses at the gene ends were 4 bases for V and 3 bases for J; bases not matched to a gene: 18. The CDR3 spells CASSPKAGFGGRGDTGELFF. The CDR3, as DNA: TGTGCCAGCAGCCCTAAGGCGGGTTTCGGCGGGAGGGGAGACACCGGGGAGCTGTTTTTT.

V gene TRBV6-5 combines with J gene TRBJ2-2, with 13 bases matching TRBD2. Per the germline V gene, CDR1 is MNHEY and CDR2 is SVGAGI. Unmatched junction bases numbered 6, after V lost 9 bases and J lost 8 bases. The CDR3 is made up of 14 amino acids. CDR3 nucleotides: TGTGCCAGTAGACTAGCGGGAGGTTCGGGGGAGCTGTTTTTT. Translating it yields CASRLAGGSGELFF.

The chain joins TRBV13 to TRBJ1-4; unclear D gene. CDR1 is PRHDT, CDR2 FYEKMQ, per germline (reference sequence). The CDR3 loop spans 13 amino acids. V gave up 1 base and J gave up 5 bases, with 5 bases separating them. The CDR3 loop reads CASSLVPNEKLFF. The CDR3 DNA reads TGTGCCAGCAGCTTAGTCCCGAATGAAAAACTGTTTTTT.

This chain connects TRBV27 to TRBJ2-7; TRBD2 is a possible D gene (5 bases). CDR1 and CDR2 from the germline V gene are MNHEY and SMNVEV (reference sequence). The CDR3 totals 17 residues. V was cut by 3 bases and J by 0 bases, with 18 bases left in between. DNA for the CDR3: TGTGCCAGCAGTTTGAGGGCCGGAGAGGTGAGCTCCTACGAGCAGTACTTC. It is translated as CASSLRAGEVSSYEQYF.

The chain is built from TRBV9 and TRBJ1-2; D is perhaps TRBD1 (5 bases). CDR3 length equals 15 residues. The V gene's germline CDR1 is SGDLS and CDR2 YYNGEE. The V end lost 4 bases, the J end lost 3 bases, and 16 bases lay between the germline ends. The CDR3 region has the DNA TGTGCCAGCAGCTTTAACAGACAGCAAGACTATGGCTACACCTTC. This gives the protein CASSFNRQQDYGYTF.

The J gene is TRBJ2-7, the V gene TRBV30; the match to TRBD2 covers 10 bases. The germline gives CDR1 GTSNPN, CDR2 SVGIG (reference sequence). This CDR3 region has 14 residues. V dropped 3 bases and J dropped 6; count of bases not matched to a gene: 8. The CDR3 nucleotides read TGTGCCTGGAGGCACGAACTAGCGGGGATCGAGCAGTACTTC. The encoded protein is CAWRHELAGIEQYF. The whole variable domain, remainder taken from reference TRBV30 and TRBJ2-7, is SQTIHQWPATLVQPVGSPLSLECTVEGTSNPNLYWYRQAAGRGLQLLFYSVGIGQISSEVPQNLSASRPQDRQFILSSKKLLLSDSGFYLCAWRHELAGIEQYFGPGTRLTVT.

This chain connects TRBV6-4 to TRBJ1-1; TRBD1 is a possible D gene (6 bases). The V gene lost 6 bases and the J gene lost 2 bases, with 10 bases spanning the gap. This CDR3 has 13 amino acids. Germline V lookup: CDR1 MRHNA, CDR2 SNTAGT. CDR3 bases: TGTGCCAGCAGCCGGACAGTCAACACTGAAGCTTTCTTT. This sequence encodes CASSRTVNTEAFF.

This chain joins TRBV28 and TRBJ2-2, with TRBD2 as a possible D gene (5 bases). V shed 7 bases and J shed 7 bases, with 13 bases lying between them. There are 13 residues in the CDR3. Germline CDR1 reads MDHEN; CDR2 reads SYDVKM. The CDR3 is CASTLLAGGELFF. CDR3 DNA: TGTGCCAGCACCCTTCTAGCTGGCGGGGAGCTGTTTTTT.

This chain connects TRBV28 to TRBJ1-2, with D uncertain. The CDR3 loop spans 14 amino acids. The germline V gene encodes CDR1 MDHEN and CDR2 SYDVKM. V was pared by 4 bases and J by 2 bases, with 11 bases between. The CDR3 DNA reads TGTGCCAGCAGTTCAATAGACACCAACTATGGCTACACCTTC. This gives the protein CASSSIDTNYGYTF.

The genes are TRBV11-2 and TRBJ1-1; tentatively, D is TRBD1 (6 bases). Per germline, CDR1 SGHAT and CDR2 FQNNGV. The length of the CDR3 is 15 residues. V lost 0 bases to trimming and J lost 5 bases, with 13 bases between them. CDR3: CASSLDPPGQTEAFF. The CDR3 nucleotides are TGTGCCAGCAGCTTAGATCCTCCCGGACAGACTGAAGCTTTCTTT.

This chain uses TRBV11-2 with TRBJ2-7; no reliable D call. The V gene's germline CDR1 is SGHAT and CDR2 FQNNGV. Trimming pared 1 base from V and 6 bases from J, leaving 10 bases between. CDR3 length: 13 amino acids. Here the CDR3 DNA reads TGTGCCAGCAGCTTAGGGTTCGGTCGCGAGCAGTACTTC. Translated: CASSLGFGREQYF.